Included here is one TCR beta chain sequence, with context. This record comes from a study of glioma-infiltrating T cells. Amplification of TCR alpha and beta CDR3 regions from RNA used iRepertoire nested multiplex PCR. One entry per CDR3 protein results from TCRdb running MiXCR on the multiplex PCR reads. Of around 100,000 distinct CDR3 sequences detected, under 30% appear once; the ten largest clones hold less than 55%. The V segment lost 5 bases and the J segment 7 bases; nucleotides outside the gene matches: 11. This CDR3 has 15 amino acids. The sample taken for sequencing was glioma tissue, nonneoplastic brain tissue, or PBMCs (not recorded which). The receptor comes from a human donor with low-grade glioma or glioblastoma, undergoing nonglioma brain surgery, or in good health (not recorded which). The chain carries TRBV12-3 or TRBV12-4 and TRBJ1-1; 9 bases fit TRBD1. The CDR3 protein is CASSQRGQGTVEAFF. The CDR3 DNA follows: TGTGCCAGCAGTCAGCGAGGACAGGGGACCGTTGAAGCTTTCTTT.